Below are 22 T cell receptor beta chains sequenced from a single sample in a study of control samples from healthy donors and cancer patients. Clones were read by immunoSEQ multiplex PCR, and TCRdb kept only the in-frame ones, dropping some. The sample lists 130,000 or so clones; 89% were seen once. Sequencing was done on a sample of PBMCs. The receptors originated from a man aged 50-60 years with head and neck cancer.

The gene calls are TRBV19 and TRBJ1-1; 7 bases fit TRBD1. From germline, CDR1 is LNHDA and CDR2 SQIVND (reference sequence). This CDR3 is built from 15 residues. Losses at the gene ends were 3 bases for V and 2 bases for J; bases not matched to a gene: 6. For the CDR3, the DNA is TGTGCCAGTAGTATTCTGGACAGGAGAAACACTGAAGCTTTCTTT. Translation gives CASSILDRRNTEAFF.

CDR3 sequence reads: CASSSPLANTGELFF. CDR3 nucleotides: TGTGCCAGCAGTTCCCCTCTCGCGAACACCGGGGAGCTGTTTTTT. V usage is TRBV27 and J usage is TRBJ2-2, with unresolved D. Trimming pared 4 bases from V and 0 bases from J, leaving 9 bases between. Germline V gives CDR1 MNHEY, CDR2 SMNVEV (reference sequence). The CDR3 length is 15 residues.

V usage is TRBV28 and J usage is TRBJ2-1; 8 nucleotides align to TRBD2. V lost 9 bases and J lost 8; bases outside the gene matches: 12. This CDR3 is 14 amino acids long. CDR1 is MDHEN, CDR2 SYDVKM, per germline. The CDR3 loop reads CASITGRAVDEQFF. CDR3 nucleotides: TGTGCCAGTATTACCGGGAGGGCCGTGGATGAGCAGTTCTTC.

The chain links TRBV12-5 to TRBJ1-2; D perhaps matches TRBD1 (6 bases). Per the germline V gene, CDR1 is LGHNT and CDR2 is FRNRAP. The germline V and J ends were trimmed by 5 bases and 7 bases, with 14 bases remaining between them. The CDR3 sequence is 13 residues long. Here the CDR3 reads CASGPTGISGYTF. CDR3 nucleotide sequence: TGTGCTAGTGGTCCAACAGGGATCTCTGGCTACACCTTC.

The chain carries TRBV10-1 and TRBJ2-7; 11 bases are shared with TRBD2. The germline V gene encodes CDR1 WNHNN and CDR2 SYGVQD (reference sequence). This CDR3 is built from 17 residues. Losses at the gene ends were 4 bases for V and 3 bases for J; bases not matched to a gene: 11. CDR3 in DNA: TGCGCCAGCAGTGCCTGGGATTCTCTAGCGGGAGGCTACGAGCAGTACTTC. Translation gives CASSAWDSLAGGYEQYF.

This rearrangement joins TRBV28 to TRBJ2-3; 7 bases align to TRBD2. V lost 3 bases to trimming and J lost 0 bases; unmatched junction nucleotides: 3. The CDR3 length is 15 residues. Germline loops: CDR1 MDHEN, CDR2 SYDVKM. CDR3 nucleotides: TGTGCCAGCAGTTTTAGCGGGTTTAGCACAGATACGCAGTATTTT. Protein: CASSFSGFSTDTQYF.

This chain joins TRBV5-1 and TRBJ2-2, with 13 bases that match TRBD2. Germline V gene data show CDR1 as SGHRS and CDR2 as YFSETQ. The J segment lost 0 bases and the V segment lost 6 bases, leaving 11 bases of the junction unmatched. The CDR3 length is 19 residues. The chain's CDR3 is CASKNRTSGRLANTGELFF. CDR3 bases: TGCGCCAGCAAAAACAGGACTAGCGGGAGACTCGCGAACACCGGGGAGCTGTTTTTT.

The chain employs TRBV7-9 and TRBJ1-3, with a tentative D call TRBD1 (5 bases). Per germline, CDR1 SEHNR and CDR2 FQNEAQ (reference sequence). V gave up 3 bases and J gave up 3 bases, with 12 bases separating them. The CDR3 has 15 amino acids. For the CDR3, the DNA is TGTGCCAGCAGCTTCGGGGGTACGGTTGGAAACACCATATATTTT. Encoded protein: CASSFGGTVGNTIYF.

The chain recombines TRBV28 with TRBJ1-3; D ambiguous. The germline CDR1 and CDR2 sequences are MDHEN and SYDVKM. The V end was cut by 5 bases, the J end by 2 bases, with 7 bases between. This CDR3 region has 13 residues. The CDR3 bases are TGTGCCAGCAGTCTTGTGGCTGGAAACACCATATATTTT. As protein: CASSLVAGNTIYF.

This chain links TRBV19 with TRBJ2-7, with D hard to call. This CDR3 has 12 amino acids. Trimming pared 4 bases from V and 2 bases from J, leaving 6 bases between. The V gene's germline CDR1 is LNHDA and CDR2 SQIVND (reference sequence). The CDR3 is CASSRDPYEQYF. The CDR3 DNA sequence: TGTGCCAGTAGTAGAGACCCCTACGAGCAGTACTTC.

V and J are TRBV11-3 and TRBJ2-1; possibly TRBD1 for D (5 bases). V dropped 0 bases and J dropped 6 bases, with 9 bases sitting between them. Per germline, CDR1 SGHNT and CDR2 YENEEA. The length of the CDR3 is 14 residues. The CDR3 region is CASSLDGQGNEQFF. Written as DNA, the CDR3 is TGTGCCAGCAGCTTAGATGGCCAGGGCAATGAGCAGTTCTTC.

The CDR3 spells CASSSDSYGELFF. Written as DNA, the CDR3 is TGTGCCAGCAGCTCGGACTCTTACGGGGAGCTGTTTTTT. The chain recombines TRBV14 with TRBJ2-2; D may be TRBD2 (5 bases). Germline V gene lookup returns CDR1 SGHDN and CDR2 FVKESK. V lost 5 bases, J lost 7 bases, and 11 bases lay in between. CDR3 length equals 13 residues.

This clone was recorded once. The chain uses TRBV7-6 and TRBJ1-1; tentatively, D is TRBD1 (5 bases). V was shortened by 5 bases and J by 3 bases, with 16 bases between the two germline ends. The germline V gene has CDR1 SGHVS and CDR2 FNYEAQ. This CDR3 is built from 15 residues. This chain's CDR3 is CASSDSGKGYTEAFF. CDR3 in DNA: TGTGCCAGCAGCGACTCAGGGAAAGGGTACACTGAAGCTTTCTTT.

This clone was seen only once. The chain joins TRBV11-2 to TRBJ2-1; 7 bases are shared with TRBD1. V trimming: 5 bases; J trimming: 5 bases; junction bases outside the gene matches: 6. This CDR3 spans 14 amino acids. Per the germline V gene, CDR1 is SGHAT and CDR2 is FQNNGV. The CDR3: CASSPDRAHNEQFF. In DNA form, the CDR3 reads TGTGCCAGCAGCCCAGACAGGGCCCACAATGAGCAGTTCTTC.

This chain connects TRBV3-1 (or the pseudogene TRBV3-2) to TRBJ1-3, with no clear D. V was clipped by 1 base and J by 4 bases, with 8 bases between them. Per germline, CDR1 LGHDT and CDR2 YNNKEL (reference sequence). The CDR3 sequence is 14 residues long. The CDR3 DNA sequence: TGTGCCAGCAGCCAAGGTTCTGTAGGAAACACCATATATTTT. Residues: CASSQGSVGNTIYF.

V gene TRBV4-2 combines with J gene TRBJ1-2; 7 bases are shared with TRBD1. The germline gives CDR1 LGHNA, CDR2 YNFKEQ. J lost 8 bases, V lost 0 bases, and 6 bases had no gene match. This CDR3 is built from 14 residues. Written as DNA, the CDR3 is TGTGCCAGCAGCCAAGACCTACAGGGGAGCGGCTACACCTTC. Translating gives CASSQDLQGSGYTF.

The chain employs TRBV6-4 and TRBJ2-3; D gene unclear. The ends were cut back, 3 bases at V and 4 bases at J, with 11 bases in the middle. Per germline, CDR1 MRHNA and CDR2 SNTAGT. The CDR3 is 14 residues long. The CDR3 coding sequence is TGTGCCAGCAGTGAAAACACCCCCCCAGATACGCAGTATTTT. Its protein is CASSENTPPDTQYF.

V is TRBV25-1 and J is TRBJ2-5; TRBD1 might be the D (7 bases). The germline V gene has CDR1 MGHDK and CDR2 SYGVNS. Trimming cost V 4 bases and J 4 bases, with 19 bases left between them. This CDR3 is 16 amino acids long. CDR3 protein: CASSALGGGLGETQYF. CDR3 bases: TGTGCCAGCAGTGCCCTCGGAGGGGGCCTGGGAGAGACCCAGTACTTC.

CDR3 loop: CASSLRQDYTEAFF. Here the CDR3 DNA reads TGTGCCAGCAGCTTACGACAGGATTACACTGAAGCTTTCTTT. The J gene is TRBJ1-1, the V gene TRBV13; perhaps TRBD1 as D (6 bases). Trimming shortened V by 2 bases and J by 3 bases, and 10 bases separated the two germline ends. CDR3 length: 14 residues. Germline V CDR1 and CDR2: PRHDT, FYEKMQ (reference sequence).

The V and J genes are TRBV5-1 and TRBJ2-1, with D perhaps matching TRBD1 (6 bases). There are 13 residues in the CDR3. Between the trimmed V and J ends, which lost 0 bases and 7 bases, there was a span of 8 bases. The germline gives CDR1 SGHRS, CDR2 YFSETQ. CDR3 DNA sequence: TGCGCCAGCAGCTTGGATCAGGGGAATGAGCAGTTCTTC. It is translated as CASSLDQGNEQFF. The full variable domain, completed using reference TRBV5-1 and TRBJ2-1, is KAGVTQTPRYLIKTRGQQVTLSCSPISGHRSVSWYQQTPGQGLQFLFEYFSETQRNKGNFPGRFSGRQFSNSRSEMNVSTLELGDSALYLCASSLDQGNEQFFGPGTRLTVL.

The chain links TRBV7-9 to TRBJ2-3, with D tentatively TRBD2 (6 bases). V lost 5 bases and J lost 2, with 17 bases in between. This CDR3 is built from 16 residues. Germline-derived CDR1 and CDR2 are SEHNR and FQNEAQ (reference sequence). The CDR3 DNA reads as TGTGCCAGCAGCCCCCGGAGGGGAGGTCTCACAGATACGCAGTATTTT. It encodes CASSPRRGGLTDTQYF. The whole variable domain, filled in from reference TRBV7-9 and TRBJ2-3, reads DTGVSQNPRHKITKRGQNVTFRCDPISEHNRLYWYRQTLGQGPEFLTYFQNEAQLEKSRLLSDRFSAERPKGSFSTLEIQRTEQGDSAMYLCASSPRRGGLTDTQYFGPGTRLTVL.

This chain joins TRBV29-1 and TRBJ1-1; D gene unclear. Germline CDR1 is SQVTM and CDR2 is ANQGSEA. CDR3 length: 12 residues. Trimming removed 6 bases at V and 1 base at J, with 9 bases between. As DNA, the CDR3 is TGCAGCGTGATAGACACGAACACTGAAGCTTTCTTT. Its protein product is CSVIDTNTEAFF.